What follows are 6 T cell receptor beta chains derived from one specimen sequenced in a study of CD8 T cells in ankylosing spondylitis. TCRdb redid the calling of the 5' RACE reads with MiXCR, one entry per CDR3 protein. Seen here are more than 300,000 distinct CDR3 sequences, roughly 10% observed once, and the top ten hold about 10%. The sample comprised blood, either unsorted or a sorted T cell fraction (not recorded which). The receptors originated from a female donor with ankylosing spondylitis or in good health (not recorded which).

There are many counts of this clonotype. This chain joins TRBV20-1 and TRBJ1-5; D call uncertain. This CDR3 is built from 14 residues. The germline gives CDR1 DFQATT, CDR2 SNEGSKA (reference sequence). V lost 0 bases and J lost 1, with 7 bases in between. The CDR3 bases are TGCAGTGCTAGAGATATGGGGAGCAATCAGCCCCAGCATTTT. Amino acids: CSARDMGSNQPQHF.

This clonotype was observed a few times. The CDR3 is CASSSLSPGQGTTGELFF. The DNA of the CDR3 is TGCGCCAGCAGCTCGCTCAGCCCCGGACAGGGAACCACCGGGGAGCTGTTTTTT. The J gene is TRBJ2-2, the V gene TRBV5-1; 8 bases match TRBD1. Per the germline V gene, CDR1 is SGHRS and CDR2 is YFSETQ. After removal of 3 bases from V and 4 bases from J, the junction contained 14 bases not matched to a gene. The CDR3 runs to 18 residues.

This clonotype has a count of ten or more. The chain has TRBV29-1 and TRBJ1-1, with D unclear. Looked up from germline, CDR1 is SQVTM and CDR2 is ANQGSEA. Trimming removed 3 bases from V and 1 base from J, with 3 bases in between. The CDR3 is 11 residues long. CDR3 amino acids: CSVDENTEAFF. The CDR3 DNA reads as TGCAGCGTTGACGAGAACACTGAAGCTTTCTTT.

The chain employs TRBV29-1 and TRBJ2-7; TRBD1 might be the D (6 bases). V gave up 6 bases and J gave up 2 bases, with 14 bases separating them. This CDR3 has 13 amino acids. From germline, CDR1 is SQVTM and CDR2 ANQGSEA. DNA for the CDR3: TGCAGCGTCCTACAGGGATCTACCTACGAGCAGTACTTC. It encodes CSVLQGSTYEQYF.

This clonotype has at least ten counts. This chain connects TRBV5-1 to TRBJ2-5, with D unclear. The germline gives CDR1 SGHRS, CDR2 YFSETQ. The CDR3 contains 13 residues. Between the trimmed V and J ends, which lost 0 bases and 3 bases, there was a span of 6 bases. CDR3 nucleotides: TGCGCCAGCAGCTTGGGCGTAGAAGAGACCCAGTACTTC. This sequence encodes CASSLGVEETQYF.

This clonotype was seen ten or more times. The chain joins TRBV3-1 to TRBJ1-2; TRBD1 matches 8 bases. Per the germline V gene, CDR1 is LGHDT and CDR2 is YNNKEL (reference sequence). The V gene end was trimmed by 3 bases and the J gene end by 2 bases; junction bases not matched to a gene: 8. The CDR3 runs 16 residues. CDR3 nucleotides: TGTGCCAGCAGCCATCGCGACAGGGGAGGGAACTATGGCTACACCTTC. Amino acid sequence: CASSHRDRGGNYGYTF.